One sample yielded the 2 T cell receptor beta chains listed below, sequenced in a study of T cells in narcolepsy. The protocol was immunoSEQ multiplex PCR, while the TCRdb copy is restricted to in-frame clones and leaves out a portion. The sample lists some 30,000 clones; roughly four fifths were seen once. The sequencing sample was made of CD45RA- memory CD4+ T cells from PBMCs. Every receptor here comes from a human donor with narcolepsy.

CDR3 region: CASRETGEYEQYF. In nucleotides, the CDR3 is TGTGCCAGCCGCGAGACAGGAGAATACGAGCAGTACTTC. The chain has TRBV6-1 and TRBJ2-7; maybe TRBD1 (6 bases). The V gene lost 8 bases and the J gene lost 4 bases, with 15 bases spanning the gap. Germline CDR1 and CDR2: MNHNS and SASEGT. The CDR3 sequence is 13 residues long.

The genes are TRBV4-2 and TRBJ1-4; the D is unclear. The CDR3 runs to 13 residues. Germline CDR1 reads LGHNA; CDR2 reads YNFKEQ. The V and J ends lost 0 bases and 13 bases respectively, with 12 bases between them. This chain's CDR3 is CASSQDYSRPLFF. As DNA, the CDR3 is TGTGCCAGCAGCCAAGACTACAGTCGACCACTGTTTTTT.